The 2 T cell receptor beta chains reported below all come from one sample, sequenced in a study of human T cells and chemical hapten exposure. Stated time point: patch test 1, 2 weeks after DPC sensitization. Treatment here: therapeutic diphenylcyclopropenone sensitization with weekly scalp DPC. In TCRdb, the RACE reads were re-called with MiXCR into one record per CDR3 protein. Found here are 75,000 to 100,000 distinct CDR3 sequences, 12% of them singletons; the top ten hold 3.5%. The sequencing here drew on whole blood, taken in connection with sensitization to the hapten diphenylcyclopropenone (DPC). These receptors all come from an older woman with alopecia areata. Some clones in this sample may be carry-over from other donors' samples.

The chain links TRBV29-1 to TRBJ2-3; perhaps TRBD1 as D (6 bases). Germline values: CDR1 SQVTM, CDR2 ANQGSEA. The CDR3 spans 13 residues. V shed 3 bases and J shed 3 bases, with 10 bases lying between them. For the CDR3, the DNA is TGCAGCGTTGATCAGGGGAAGACAGATACGCAGTATTTT. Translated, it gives CSVDQGKTDTQYF.

The CDR3 DNA is TGTGCCACCAGCAGTAATCGACAGGGAAGCTACACCTTC. Translating gives CATSSNRQGSYTF. This chain links TRBV15 with TRBJ1-2; 7 bases fit TRBD1. Germline values: CDR1 LNHNV, CDR2 YYDKDF (reference sequence). V lost 3 bases, J lost 9 bases, and 7 bases stayed unmatched. This CDR3 region has 13 residues.